A selection of T cell receptor beta chains follows, all from one sample in a study of cytomegalovirus exposure and HLA in healthy donors. The table came from immunoSEQ multiplex PCR; TCRdb's copy has only in-frame clones and leaves some out. The table records tens of thousands of clones, 60% to 80% of them present only once. Sequencing was done on a sample of PBMCs. The source of these receptors is a woman aged 25 to 39 in good health and CMV-seropositive. CDR3s include the opening cysteine and the closing phenylalanine or tryptophan. The D gene is left open where the match is weak. The size of a clone is reported for some rows only, either as once, few or many, or as a class for expanded clones.

v_gene: TRBV30
d_gene: -
abundance: -
j_gene: TRBJ1-5
CDR3aa: CAWSRQVNQPQHF
CDR3nt: TGTGCCTGGAGTCGGCAGGTCAATCAGCCCCAGCATTTT

v_gene: TRBV7-2
d_gene: -
abundance: -
j_gene: TRBJ2-3
CDR3aa: CASSQAEGRDTQYF
CDR3nt: TGTGCCAGCAGCCAAGCGGAAGGACGAGATACGCAGTATTTT

v_gene: TRBV6-5
d_gene: -
abundance: -
j_gene: TRBJ2-7
CDR3aa: CASSSSLRGYYEQYF
CDR3nt: TGTGCCAGCAGTTCCTCCCTTCGCGGCTACTACGAGCAGTACTTC

v_gene: TRBV19
d_gene: TRBD2
abundance: -
j_gene: TRBJ2-3
CDR3aa: CASSMPGLATDTQYF
CDR3nt: TGTGCCAGTAGTATGCCGGGACTAGCTACAGATACGCAGTATTTT

v_gene: TRBV28
d_gene: TRBD1
abundance: -
j_gene: TRBJ1-2
CDR3aa: CASSQIRTGGNYGYTF
CDR3nt: TGTGCCAGCAGTCAAATTAGGACAGGGGGCAACTATGGCTACACCTTC

v_gene: TRBV10-1
d_gene: -
abundance: -
j_gene: TRBJ1-5
CDR3aa: CASSESFNQPQHF
CDR3nt: TGCGCCAGCAGTGAGTCCTTCAATCAGCCCCAGCATTTT

v_gene: TRBV6-5
d_gene: -
abundance: -
j_gene: TRBJ1-3
CDR3aa: CASSRGLSSGNTIYF
CDR3nt: TGTGCCAGCAGCCGGGGTCTCTCCTCTGGAAACACCATATATTTT

v_gene: TRBV6-4
d_gene: -
abundance: -
j_gene: TRBJ2-2
CDR3aa: CASSRLENTGELFF
CDR3nt: TGTGCCAGCAGTAGACTAGAGAACACCGGGGAGCTGTTTTTT

v_gene: TRBV7-2
d_gene: TRBD1
abundance: -
j_gene: TRBJ1-2
CDR3aa: CASSPRTGGNYGYTF
CDR3nt: TGTGCCAGCAGCCCCCGGACAGGGGGCAACTATGGCTACACCTTC

v_gene: TRBV5-1
d_gene: -
abundance: -
j_gene: TRBJ2-1
CDR3aa: CASSRTGNNEQFF
CDR3nt: TGCGCCAGCAGCAGAACAGGAAACAATGAGCAGTTCTTC

v_gene: TRBV18
d_gene: TRBD1
abundance: -
j_gene: TRBJ2-1
CDR3aa: CASSPGQGSYNEQFF
CDR3nt: TGTGCCAGCTCACCGGGACAGGGGTCCTACAATGAGCAGTTCTTC

v_gene: TRBV18
d_gene: TRBD2
abundance: once
j_gene: TRBJ2-3
CDR3aa: CASSPREGTQYF
CDR3nt: TGTGCCAGCTCACCTCGGGAGGGGACGCAGTATTTT

v_gene: TRBV16
d_gene: -
abundance: once
j_gene: TRBJ1-3
CDR3aa: CASSPQGSGNTIYF
CDR3nt: TGTGCCAGCAGCCCCCAGGGATCTGGAAACACCATATATTTT

v_gene: TRBV20-1
d_gene: -
abundance: -
j_gene: TRBJ1-1
CDR3aa: CSARANTEAFF
CDR3nt: TGCAGTGCTAGGGCGAACACTGAAGCTTTCTTT

v_gene: TRBV19
d_gene: -
abundance: -
j_gene: TRBJ1-5
CDR3aa: CASSNTGIGHQPQHF
CDR3nt: TGTGCCAGTAGTAACACAGGGATAGGTCATCAGCCCCAGCATTTT

v_gene: TRBV2
d_gene: TRBD2
abundance: -
j_gene: TRBJ2-7
CDR3aa: CASKEREALTYEQYF
CDR3nt: TGTGCCAGCAAAGAGCGGGAGGCCCTCACTTACGAGCAGTACTTC

v_gene: TRBV7-3
d_gene: -
abundance: -
j_gene: TRBJ2-5
CDR3aa: CASSLGGQQTQYF
CDR3nt: TGTGCCAGCAGCCTAGGGGGTCAGCAGACCCAGTACTTC

v_gene: TRBV25-1
d_gene: TRBD1
abundance: -
j_gene: TRBJ2-6
CDR3aa: CASSPGGQESSGANVLTF
CDR3nt: TGTGCCAGCAGCCCTGGGGGACAGGAGAGCTCTGGGGCCAACGTCCTGACTTTC

v_gene: TRBV9
d_gene: -
abundance: -
j_gene: TRBJ1-1
CDR3aa: CASSVGRNTEAFF
CDR3nt: TGTGCCAGCAGCGTAGGGAGGAACACTGAAGCTTTCTTT

v_gene: TRBV5-1
d_gene: TRBD1
abundance: -
j_gene: TRBJ1-2
CDR3aa: CASSLEGQVERGYTF
CDR3nt: TGCGCCAGCAGCTTGGAAGGACAGGTGGAACGTGGCTACACCTTC

v_gene: TRBV28
d_gene: -
abundance: -
j_gene: TRBJ1-5
CDR3aa: CASTGLDSNQPQHF
CDR3nt: TGTGCCAGCACAGGGCTCGATAGCAATCAGCCCCAGCATTTT

v_gene: TRBV25-1
d_gene: TRBD2
abundance: -
j_gene: TRBJ2-3
CDR3aa: CASSRAGGTDTQYF
CDR3nt: TGTGCCAGCAGCAGAGCGGGGGGCACAGATACGCAGTATTTT

v_gene: TRBV6-5
d_gene: TRBD1
abundance: -
j_gene: TRBJ2-7
CDR3aa: CASGRKTGGDEQYF
CDR3nt: TGTGCCAGCGGACGAAAGACAGGGGGTGACGAGCAGTACTTC

v_gene: TRBV20-1
d_gene: -
abundance: once
j_gene: TRBJ1-3
CDR3aa: CSAGGVNTIYF
CDR3nt: TGCAGCGCTGGGGGGGTAAACACCATATATTTT

v_gene: TRBV30
d_gene: TRBD1
abundance: -
j_gene: TRBJ2-7
CDR3aa: CAWKRDRPYEQYF
CDR3nt: TGTGCCTGGAAAAGGGACAGACCCTACGAGCAGTACTTC

v_gene: TRBV5-1
d_gene: TRBD1
abundance: -
j_gene: TRBJ1-2
CDR3aa: CASRGTGIDGYTF
CDR3nt: TGCGCCAGCAGGGGGACAGGGATCGATGGCTACACCTTC

v_gene: TRBV7-9
d_gene: -
abundance: once
j_gene: TRBJ2-7
CDR3aa: CASSLKEEQYF
CDR3nt: TGTGCCAGCAGCTTAAAGGAGGAGCAGTACTTC

v_gene: TRBV30
d_gene: TRBD2
abundance: -
j_gene: TRBJ2-7
CDR3aa: CAWKLQAGRNEQYF
CDR3nt: TGTGCCTGGAAGCTCCAAGCGGGAAGGAACGAGCAGTACTTC

v_gene: TRBV5-1
d_gene: -
abundance: few
j_gene: TRBJ2-7
CDR3aa: CASSLGARKAYEQYF
CDR3nt: TGCGCCAGCAGCTTGGGGGCCAGGAAAGCCTACGAGCAGTACTTC

v_gene: TRBV6-6
d_gene: -
abundance: -
j_gene: TRBJ1-2
CDR3aa: CASSRQEDGYTF
CDR3nt: TGTGCCAGCAGCCGGCAGGAGGATGGCTACACCTTC

v_gene: TRBV5-6
d_gene: -
abundance: -
j_gene: TRBJ1-3
CDR3aa: CASSPQGSGNTIYF
CDR3nt: TGTGCCAGCAGCCCCCAGGGTTCTGGAAACACCATATATTTT

v_gene: TRBV28
d_gene: -
abundance: -
j_gene: TRBJ2-7
CDR3aa: CASQGILYEQYF
CDR3nt: TGTGCCTCCCAGGGGATACTCTACGAGCAGTACTTC

v_gene: TRBV30
d_gene: TRBD2
abundance: once
j_gene: TRBJ2-7
CDR3aa: CAWKTSGRAYEQYF
CDR3nt: TGTGCCTGGAAGACTAGCGGGAGGGCCTACGAGCAGTACTTC

v_gene: TRBV7-6
d_gene: TRBD1
abundance: -
j_gene: TRBJ1-2
CDR3aa: CASSWRDRGDGYTF
CDR3nt: TGTGCCAGCAGCTGGAGGGACAGGGGGGATGGCTACACCTTC

v_gene: TRBV29-1
d_gene: -
abundance: -
j_gene: TRBJ2-7
CDR3aa: CSVRRRGEQYF
CDR3nt: TGCAGCGTTAGAAGAAGGGGCGAGCAGTACTTC

v_gene: TRBV9
d_gene: TRBD1
abundance: -
j_gene: TRBJ2-1
CDR3aa: CASSVGGQEYNEQFF
CDR3nt: TGTGCCAGCAGCGTAGGGGGACAGGAATACAATGAGCAGTTCTTC

v_gene: TRBV29-1
d_gene: TRBD2
abundance: -
j_gene: TRBJ2-7
CDR3aa: CSVRRTSGAGEQYF
CDR3nt: TGCAGCGTTAGAAGGACTAGCGGGGCTGGGGAGCAGTACTTC

v_gene: TRBV6-5
d_gene: -
abundance: -
j_gene: TRBJ1-1
CDR3aa: CASSYLGHVNTEAFF
CDR3nt: TGTGCCAGCAGTTACCTAGGACACGTGAACACTGAAGCTTTCTTT